Each of the 25 T cell receptor beta chains below was sequenced from the same sample in a study of shared clonotypes between healthy human individuals. Naivety among CD8 cells was defined by CD45RO negativity and positive CCR7 selection, thereby excluding terminally differentiated effector memory CD45RA+ cells. Some clones are missing from TCRdb's copy, which holds only in-frame ones; the method was immunoSEQ multiplex PCR. Of about 2.1 million clones in the sample, roughly 91% were seen once. The sample taken for sequencing was naive CD8+ T cells from PBMCs. Every receptor here comes from a man between 18 and 29 years old in good health. Some clones in this sample may be carry-over from other donors' samples.

J is TRBJ2-7 and V is TRBV23-1; no clear D gene. Being an ORF, TRBV23-1 has a function that is uncertain. Trimming pared 0 bases from V and 6 bases from J, leaving 6 bases between. This CDR3 region has 12 residues. This CDR3 is CASSQSPCEQYF. In DNA form, the CDR3 reads TGCGCCAGCAGTCAATCTCCCTGCGAGCAGTACTTC.

The chain recombines TRBV11-2 with TRBJ2-3; tentatively, D is TRBD1 (5 bases). The V gene lost 5 bases and the J gene lost 2 bases, with 17 bases spanning the gap. CDR3 length: 16 amino acids. Germline CDR1 SGHAT, CDR2 FQNNGV. CDR3 region: CASSQIMTEFTDTQYF. CDR3 in DNA: TGTGCCAGCAGCCAAATCATGACAGAGTTCACAGATACGCAGTATTTT.

This chain links TRBV6-5 with TRBJ2-2, with D perhaps TRBD1 or TRBD2 (6 bases each). The germline V gene encodes CDR1 MNHEY and CDR2 SVGAGI. V was trimmed by 3 bases and J by 4 bases, leaving 12 bases between them. The length of the CDR3 is 15 residues. The CDR3 reads CASSYPGASTGELFF. The DNA of the CDR3 is TGTGCCAGCAGTTATCCGGGGGCGAGCACCGGGGAGCTGTTTTTT.

The chain has TRBV13 and TRBJ2-7; D is ambiguous. From germline, CDR1 is PRHDT and CDR2 FYEKMQ (reference sequence). CDR3 length: 12 amino acids. The V end was cut by 0 bases, the J end by 3 bases, with 3 bases between. CDR3 bases: TGTGCCAGCAGCTTAGGTAACTACGAGCAGTACTTC. It translates to CASSLGNYEQYF. Supplemented by reference TRBV13 and TRBJ2-7, the full variable domain reads AAGVIQSPRHLIKEKRETATLKCYPIPRHDTVYWYQQGPGQDPQFLISFYEKMQSDKGSIPDRFSAQQFSDYHSELNMSSLELGDSALYFCASSLGNYEQYFGPGTRLTVT.

Turning to this clone: Other DNA sequences in the same sample also yield this CDR3. The V and J genes are TRBV27 and TRBJ1-5; D remains ambiguous. Trimming left V 5 bases short and J 3 bases short, with 8 bases between. The CDR3 covers 13 residues. Germline loops: CDR1 MNHEY, CDR2 SMNVEV (reference sequence). In DNA form, the CDR3 reads TGTGCCAGCAGTCTGTTCTTCAATCAGCCCCAGCATTTT. Amino acids: CASSLFFNQPQHF.

The V and J genes are TRBV16 and TRBJ1-4; TRBD1 might be the D (5 bases). This CDR3 has 17 amino acids. V was pared by 3 bases and J by 0 bases, with 14 bases between. CDR1 and CDR2 (germline): KGHSY, FQNENV. This CDR3 is CASSQSSQGATNEKLFF. CDR3 DNA sequence: TGTGCCAGCAGCCAGTCCTCCCAGGGTGCAACTAATGAAAAACTGTTTTTT.

A single count supports this clone. Additional DNA sequences in this sample encode the identical CDR3. J is TRBJ2-3 and V is TRBV6-5; D is unclear. The V gene lost 0 bases and the J gene lost 1 base, with 8 bases spanning the gap. The CDR3 runs 15 residues. Germline lookup yields CDR1 MNHEY and CDR2 SVGAGI. Here the CDR3 reads CASSYSRAGTDTQYF. The CDR3 DNA follows: TGTGCCAGCAGTTACTCGAGAGCTGGCACAGATACGCAGTATTTT.

This sequence joins TRBV9 and TRBJ2-1, with D maybe TRBD2 (5 bases). The CDR3 contains 13 residues. Trimming cost V 3 bases and J 9 bases, with 13 bases left between them. CDR1 SGDLS and CDR2 YYNGEE come from the germline V gene. In DNA, the CDR3 is TGTGCCAGCAGCGCCGGGATCCCGGGTGAGCAGTTCTTC. Amino acid sequence: CASSAGIPGEQFF.

The chain is built from TRBV29-1 and TRBJ1-1, with no clear D. The CDR3 loop spans 15 amino acids. Germline V CDR1 and CDR2: SQVTM, ANQGSEA. V was cut by 1 base and J by 5 bases, with 17 bases left in between. The CDR3 DNA is TGCAGCGTTGAAGCCCGAGGGCGCATCCCAACTGAAGCTTTCTTT. This gives the protein CSVEARGRIPTEAFF.

The rearrangement joins TRBV7-9 to TRBJ1-1; 7 nucleotides line up with TRBD1. Germline V gene data show CDR1 as SEHNR and CDR2 as FQNEAQ (reference sequence). Trimming at V came to 5 bases and at J to 5 bases, leaving 11 bases not matched to a gene. The CDR3 spans 15 residues. In DNA, the CDR3 is TGTGCCAGCAGCCAACCGACAGGGCGAGGAACTGAAGCTTTCTTT. This encodes CASSQPTGRGTEAFF.

About this clone: The same CDR3 arises from other DNA sequences in this sample as well. The chain links TRBV19 to TRBJ2-1; D possibly uses TRBD1 or TRBD2 (5 bases each). Trimming took 5 bases from V and 7 from J, leaving 12 bases between them. The CDR3 totals 13 residues. Per germline, CDR1 LNHDA and CDR2 SQIVND (reference sequence). The CDR3 nucleotides read TGTGCCAGTAGTCCGGGACCAGGGAATGAGCAGTTCTTC. It codes for CASSPGPGNEQFF.

The chain recombines TRBV18 with TRBJ1-4; possibly TRBD1 for D (5 bases). CDR1 is KGHSH and CDR2 is LQKENI in the germline V gene. The ends were cut back, 1 base at V and 4 bases at J, with 13 bases in the middle. The CDR3 loop spans 16 amino acids. CDR3 DNA sequence: TGTGCCAGCTCACCACAGAACGGGGCTGTTAATGAAAAACTGTTTTTT. Protein: CASSPQNGAVNEKLFF.

The J gene is TRBJ2-7, the V gene TRBV27; no reliable D call. CDR3 length: 13 residues. Deletions cut 1 base from V and 2 bases from J, with 6 bases between. Germline lookup yields CDR1 MNHEY and CDR2 SMNVEV (reference sequence). Here the CDR3 reads CASSLYATYEQYF. The DNA of the CDR3 is TGTGCCAGCAGTTTATACGCCACCTACGAGCAGTACTTC.

The V and J genes are TRBV5-1 and TRBJ2-7; 7 bases agree with TRBD2. The ends lost 4 bases at V and 4 bases at J; junction bases unmatched: 2. This CDR3 is built from 12 residues. Germline loops: CDR1 SGHRS, CDR2 YFSETQ. CDR3 bases: TGCGCCAGCAGCGGGGGGGTGTACGAGCAGTACTTC. Residues: CASSGGVYEQYF.

Comments on this clone: Additional DNA sequences in this sample encode the identical CDR3. The chain recombines TRBV27 with TRBJ2-7; 7 nucleotides match TRBD2. V lost 2 bases to trimming and J lost 1 base; unmatched junction nucleotides: 5. This CDR3 contains 15 residues. Germline V CDR1 and CDR2: MNHEY, SMNVEV (reference sequence). The CDR3 DNA is TGTGCCAGCAGTTTAATGGCTAGCGGATCCTACGAGCAGTACTTC. This codes for CASSLMASGSYEQYF.

J is TRBJ1-2 and V is TRBV28, with D possibly matching TRBD1 (5 bases). V lost 6 bases to trimming and J lost 5 bases, with 19 bases between them. The CDR3 is 15 residues long. Per the germline V gene, CDR1 is MDHEN and CDR2 is SYDVKM. CDR3 sequence (DNA): TGTGCCAGCAGGCTCACGCAGACAGCCTCATATGGCTACACCTTC. Its protein product is CASRLTQTASYGYTF.

This clone was seen once. V and J are TRBV9 and TRBJ2-3; D not resolved. Trimming left V 0 bases short and J 5 bases short, with 16 bases between. This CDR3 contains 16 residues. Germline CDR1 reads SGDLS; CDR2 reads YYNGEE. The CDR3 loop reads CASSVGNSIRLDTQYF. The CDR3 nucleotides are TGTGCCAGCAGCGTAGGTAATAGTATAAGGCTAGATACGCAGTATTTT. Looking up the rest from reference TRBV9 and TRBJ2-3 gives the full variable domain: DSGVTQTPKHLITATGQRVTLRCSPRSGDLSVYWYQQSLDQGLQFLIQYYNGEERAKGNILERFSAQQFPDLHSELNLSSLELGDSALYFCASSVGNSIRLDTQYFGPGTRLTVL.

The J gene is TRBJ2-5, the V gene TRBV7-8, with D unclear. This CDR3 contains 15 residues. The germline CDR1 and CDR2 sequences are SGHVS and FQNEAQ. Trimming left V 5 bases short and J 1 base short, with 14 bases between. The CDR3 DNA reads as TGTGCCAGCAGCCCACCAGACTCTTTCCAAGAGACCCAGTACTTC. It yields the protein CASSPPDSFQETQYF.

The CDR3 loop is CASSTPKTGSQSSYNEQFF. For the CDR3, the DNA is TGCGCCAGCAGCACCCCCAAAACAGGGTCCCAGAGCTCCTACAATGAGCAGTTCTTC. This chain connects TRBV5-1 to TRBJ2-1; D perhaps matches TRBD1 (6 bases). The V gene lost 4 bases and the J gene lost 0 bases, with 23 bases spanning the gap. The CDR3 spans 19 residues. From germline, CDR1 is SGHRS and CDR2 YFSETQ.

The CDR3 sequence: CASRRAGAARGSYNEQFF. The CDR3 region has the DNA TGTGCCAGCAGGAGGGCAGGGGCCGCGCGGGGCTCCTACAATGAGCAGTTCTTC. The V and J genes are TRBV28 and TRBJ2-1, with D perhaps given as TRBD1 or TRBD2 (6 bases each). CDR1 MDHEN and CDR2 SYDVKM come from the germline V gene. There are 18 residues in the CDR3. Trimming shortened V by 6 bases and J by 0 bases, and 21 bases separated the two germline ends.

This sequence joins TRBV19 and TRBJ1-1; D is ambiguous. The germline gives CDR1 LNHDA, CDR2 SQIVND (reference sequence). The V gene lost 10 bases and the J gene lost 3 bases, with 12 bases spanning the gap. The CDR3 has 12 residues. The CDR3 region has the DNA TGTGCCACTCACTCCGGGTACACTGAAGCTTTCTTT. It translates to CATHSGYTEAFF.

The chain joins TRBV11-2 to TRBJ2-3, with TRBD2 matching 7 bases. This CDR3 has 16 amino acids. Germline V gives CDR1 SGHAT, CDR2 FQNNGV. Trimming removed 4 bases from V and 2 bases from J; junction bases left unmatched: 9. The CDR3 loop is CASSSTSVGNTDTQYF. Written as DNA, the CDR3 is TGTGCCAGCAGCTCAACTAGCGTCGGAAACACAGATACGCAGTATTTT.

The chain links TRBV9 to TRBJ2-1; TRBD2 aligns across 10 bases. Germline assignment: CDR1 SGDLS and CDR2 YYNGEE. The CDR3 is made up of 15 amino acids. J was trimmed by 4 bases and V by 4 bases; bases with no gene match: 5. CDR3 sequence reads: CASSPIAGGYNEQFF. The CDR3 DNA follows: TGTGCCAGCAGCCCGATAGCGGGAGGTTACAATGAGCAGTTCTTC.

The chain is built from TRBV19 and TRBJ1-1; D not certain. CDR3 length: 13 residues. Germline lookup yields CDR1 LNHDA and CDR2 SQIVND (reference sequence). The V end was cut by 7 bases, the J end by 0 bases, with 9 bases between. CDR3 loop: CASKEGVNTEAFF. The CDR3 DNA sequence: TGTGCCAGTAAGGAGGGCGTGAACACTGAAGCTTTCTTT.

This clone was seen once. The CDR3 DNA reads TGTGCTAGTGGTTTGCCCAACACTGAAGCTTTCTTT. This gives the protein CASGLPNTEAFF. The rearrangement joins TRBV12-5 to TRBJ1-1; no firm D call. Trimming left V 2 bases short and J 2 bases short, with 3 bases between. The germline CDR1 and CDR2 sequences are LGHNT and FRNRAP. CDR3 length: 12 amino acids. Filled out from reference TRBV12-5 and TRBJ1-1, the complete variable domain reads DARVTQTPRHKVTEMGQEVTMRCQPILGHNTVFWYRQTMMQGLELLAYFRNRAPLDDSGMPKDRFSAEMPDATLATLKIQPSEPRDSAVYFCASGLPNTEAFFGQGTRLTVV.